What follows are 10 T cell receptor beta chains derived from one specimen sequenced in a study of control samples from healthy donors and cancer patients (dated by TCRdb to about 2020). The method behind the library was the immunoSEQ multiplex PCR assay. The table was pulled from immuneACCESS by TCRdb, which kept in-frame rearrangements only. Such tables lose some clones; where checked, under half of the loss comes from unresolved V genes, and the rest has no known cause. This sample comprises 150,000 to 200,000 clones, roughly 91% of them detected only once. Together, the top ten hold approximately 1.4% of the sample. Sequencing used blood. The receptors stem from a woman aged 25 to 39 in good health.

The CDR3 here is CASSQDRDSPLHF. CDR3 DNA sequence: TGTGCCAGCAGTCAGGACAGGGACTCACCCCTCCACTTT. The chain joins TRBV6-5 to TRBJ1-6; 8 bases fit TRBD1. From germline, CDR1 is MNHEY and CDR2 SVGAGI. Losses at the gene ends were 5 bases for V and 10 bases for J; bases not matched to a gene: 4. The CDR3 consists of 13 residues.

The rearrangement joins TRBV6-5 to TRBJ1-3; TRBD1 aligns across 8 bases. The CDR3 runs 16 residues. V shed 2 bases, J shed 0 bases, and the junction held 3 bases outside the gene matches. Germline CDR1 is MNHEY and CDR2 is SVGAGI. CDR3 sequence reads: CASSYPGGDSGNTIYF. For the CDR3, the DNA is TGTGCCAGCAGTTACCCAGGGGGCGACTCTGGAAACACCATATATTTT.

V gene TRBV28 combines with J gene TRBJ1-1; TRBD1 is a possible D gene (5 bases). Trimming took 2 bases from V and 11 from J, leaving 9 bases between them. The length of the CDR3 is 11 residues. CDR1 is MDHEN and CDR2 is SYDVKM in the germline V gene. The CDR3 DNA reads as TGTGCCAGCAGTTTACAGGGTACGGCTTTCTTT. This encodes CASSLQGTAFF.

The chain carries TRBV5-1 and TRBJ1-5; 7 bases align to TRBD1. J was trimmed by 4 bases and V by 4 bases; bases with no gene match: 5. CDR1 is SGHRS, CDR2 YFSETQ, per germline. This CDR3 spans 14 amino acids. CDR3 sequence reads: CASSVGQPNQPQHF. The CDR3 DNA is TGCGCCAGCAGCGTGGGACAGCCGAATCAGCCCCAGCATTTT. Looking up the rest from reference TRBV5-1 and TRBJ1-5 gives the full variable domain: KAGVTQTPRYLIKTRGQQVTLSCSPISGHRSVSWYQQTPGQGLQFLFEYFSETQRNKGNFPGRFSGRQFSNSRSEMNVSTLELGDSALYLCASSVGQPNQPQHFGDGTRLSIL.

This CDR3 reads CASSRRRGKLFF. For the CDR3, the DNA is TGTGCCAGCAGTCGACGGAGGGGAAAACTGTTTTTT. The rearrangement joins TRBV6-2 or TRBV6-3 to TRBJ1-4; perhaps TRBD1 as D (5 bases). CDR1 is MNHEY, CDR2 SVGEGT, per germline. The CDR3 loop spans 12 amino acids. Deletions cut 5 bases from V and 10 bases from J, with 11 bases between.

V usage is TRBV5-1 and J usage is TRBJ1-6; D is unclear. Germline loops: CDR1 SGHRS, CDR2 YFSETQ. Deletions cut 1 base from V and 6 bases from J, with 11 bases between. There are 15 residues in the CDR3. The CDR3 DNA reads TGCGCCAGCAGCTTGTCCGGTACCTCTAATTCACCCCTCCACTTT. This gives the protein CASSLSGTSNSPLHF.

This clone has just one count. The gene calls are TRBV27 and TRBJ1-5; TRBD1 matches 8 bases. Trimming at V came to 6 bases and at J to 2 bases, leaving 3 bases not matched to a gene. Germline V lookup: CDR1 MNHEY, CDR2 SMNVEV (reference sequence). The CDR3 has 14 residues. The CDR3 DNA follows: TGTGCCAGCAGACCGGGACAGGGCAATCAGCCCCAGCATTTT. Translated, it gives CASRPGQGNQPQHF.

Remarks on this clone: At one of its ends the junction is not consistent with the germline gene, which may arise from a read error. The rearrangement uses TRBV7-7 and TRBJ2-2; 12 nucleotides line up with TRBD2. Looked up from germline, CDR1 is SSHAT and CDR2 is FNYEAQ (reference sequence). The CDR3 has 15 amino acids. The CDR3 DNA follows: TGTGCTAGCAGCCCGGGACTAGCGGGCACCGGGGAGCTGTTTTTT. It codes for CASSPGLAGTGELFF.

The rearrangement links TRBV4-2 to TRBJ2-7; 8 bases agree with TRBD2. J was trimmed by 2 bases and V by 2 bases; bases with no gene match: 8. The CDR3 covers 16 residues. Germline V gene lookup returns CDR1 LGHNA and CDR2 YNFKEQ. The CDR3 reads CASSQYSPGLAYEQYF. As DNA, the CDR3 is TGTGCCAGCAGCCAATATTCTCCGGGACTAGCCTACGAGCAGTACTTC.

The chain combines TRBV19 with TRBJ1-3, with D uncertain. V dropped 3 bases and J dropped 0 bases, with 9 bases sitting between them. The CDR3 length is 15 residues. The germline V gene encodes CDR1 LNHDA and CDR2 SQIVND (reference sequence). CDR3 DNA sequence: TGTGCCAGTAGTATTCCCGGGTCCTCTGGAAACACCATATATTTT. This encodes CASSIPGSSGNTIYF.